This entry lists 30 T cell receptor beta chains sequenced from one sample in a study of T cells in Graves' hyperthyroidism and ophthalmopathy. The source material, RNA transcripts, was used to amplify TCR beta CDR3 regions. The TCR CDR3 was amplified in a first-round RT-PCR using the HTBI primer set. TCRdb passed the multiplex PCR reads through MiXCR, listing each CDR3 protein once. Seen here are roughly 560,000 distinct CDR3 sequences, about 15% observed once, and the top ten hold approximately 4.3%. Sequencing was done on a sample of blood. The receptors stem from a middle-aged woman with Graves' ophthalmopathy.

This clonotype was seen repeatedly, ten times or more. V gene TRBV28 combines with J gene TRBJ1-2; 10 nucleotides line up with TRBD1. The CDR3 is made up of 13 amino acids. Germline CDR1 MDHEN, CDR2 SYDVKM. The V segment lost 8 bases and the J segment 4 bases; nucleotides outside the gene matches: 4. The CDR3 is CASAGTGAYGYTF. The DNA of the CDR3 is TGTGCCAGCGCCGGGACAGGGGCCTATGGCTACACCTTC.

The chain uses TRBV6-1 and TRBJ1-5; maybe TRBD1 (6 bases). Trimming removed 4 bases from V and 1 base from J, with 11 bases in between. Germline-derived CDR1 and CDR2 are MNHNS and SASEGT. This CDR3 contains 15 residues. This CDR3 is CASSARTGSNQPQHF. The CDR3 DNA is TGTGCCAGCAGTGCCAGAACAGGGAGCAATCAGCCCCAGCATTTT.

This clonotype showed up many times. The genes are TRBV9 and TRBJ2-7; no clear D gene. This CDR3 has 17 amino acids. CDR1 SGDLS and CDR2 YYNGEE come from the germline V gene. V was pared by 4 bases and J by 0 bases, with 20 bases between. This CDR3 is CASSIGMAATYSYEQYF. In nucleotides, the CDR3 is TGTGCCAGCAGCATCGGCATGGCAGCGACCTACTCCTACGAGCAGTACTTC.

In this sample, this clonotype turned up many times. The rearrangement joins TRBV28 to TRBJ2-1; a weak D match, TRBD2 (5 bases). Trimming took off 7 bases at V and 4 bases at J, with 20 bases between the two ends. The germline CDR1 and CDR2 sequences are MDHEN and SYDVKM. The CDR3 contains 16 residues. CDR3 protein: CASTGRGWRGYNEQFF. Written as DNA, the CDR3 is TGTGCCAGCACCGGGCGCGGATGGAGAGGGTACAATGAGCAGTTCTTC.

This clonotype came up many times. This chain links TRBV28 with TRBJ2-7; a possible D gene is TRBD1 (6 bases). Germline V gene sequence: CDR1 MDHEN, CDR2 SYDVKM. The length of the CDR3 is 14 residues. V was clipped by 6 bases and J by 6 bases, with 18 bases between them. CDR3 nucleotide sequence: TGTGCCAGCAGACCCCAGGGGAAAATGCTCGAGCAGTACTTC. This gives the protein CASRPQGKMLEQYF.

This clonotype was found many times. This chain joins TRBV28 and TRBJ1-1; D gene uncertain. Germline values: CDR1 MDHEN, CDR2 SYDVKM. The CDR3 runs to 14 residues. Trimming removed 3 bases from V and 5 bases from J, with 13 bases in between. The CDR3 region has the DNA TGTGCCAGCAGTTTGGAGGGAGGTTGGACTGAAGCTTTCTTT. This codes for CASSLEGGWTEAFF.

Ten or more counts support this clonotype. The chain combines TRBV2 with TRBJ2-4; possibly TRBD1 for D (6 bases). CDR1 is SNHLY and CDR2 is FYNNEI in the germline V gene. The CDR3 contains 11 residues. Trimming stripped 6 bases from V and 12 bases from J, with 12 bases between. CDR3 sequence: CASSPEGGQYF. The CDR3 DNA follows: TGTGCCAGCAGCCCGGAAGGGGGTCAGTACTTC.

The chain uses TRBV12-5 and TRBJ2-7; D is unresolved. Trimming took off 0 bases at V and 7 bases at J, with 4 bases between the two ends. The CDR3 runs 11 residues. Germline lookup yields CDR1 LGHNT and CDR2 FRNRAP. The CDR3 DNA reads as TGTGCTAGTGGTTTGGTAAGGGAGCAGTACTTC. Amino acid sequence: CASGLVREQYF.

The rearrangement joins TRBV7-8 to TRBJ2-7; 7 positions match TRBD1. The CDR3 totals 15 residues. CDR1 is SGHVS, CDR2 FQNEAQ, per germline. The V gene end was trimmed by 6 bases and the J gene end by 4 bases; junction bases not matched to a gene: 12. The CDR3 sequence: CASSETGTANYEQYF. The CDR3 region has the DNA TGTGCCAGCAGTGAAACCGGGACAGCCAATTACGAGCAGTACTTC. The complete variable domain, with remaining parts taken from reference TRBV7-8 and TRBJ2-7, reads GAGVSQSPRYKVAKRGQDVALRCDPISGHVSLFWYQQALGQGPEFLTYFQNEAQLDKSGLPSDRFFAERPEGSVSTLKIQRTQQEDSAVYLCASSETGTANYEQYFGPGTRLTVT.

This chain uses TRBV28 with TRBJ2-5, with TRBD2 matching over 11 bases. With 8 bases clipped from V and 5 bases from J, the junction kept 4 bases outside the gene matches. This CDR3 spans 13 amino acids. The V gene's germline CDR1 is MDHEN and CDR2 SYDVKM. CDR3 region: CASAIAGGETQYF. CDR3 in DNA: TGTGCCAGCGCCATAGCGGGAGGGGAGACCCAGTACTTC. Variable domain in full (rest from reference TRBV28 and TRBJ2-5): DVKVTQSSRYLVKRTGEKVFLECVQDMDHENMFWYRQDPGLGLRLIYFSYDVKMKEKGDIPEGYSVSREKKERFSLILESASTNQTSMYLCASAIAGGETQYFGPGTRLLVL.

In its sample, this clonotype was seen many times. V gene TRBV12-3 or TRBV12-4 combines with J gene TRBJ1-1; D uncertain. V was trimmed by 6 bases and J by 0 bases, leaving 11 bases between them. The CDR3 is made up of 14 amino acids. As DNA, the CDR3 is TGTGCCAGCAGGTCACAAGGGTTGAACACTGAAGCTTTCTTT. Its translation: CASRSQGLNTEAFF.

This clonotype has only a few counts. This chain uses TRBV28 with TRBJ2-5; weak D call: TRBD2 (6 bases). This CDR3 has 12 residues. Germline values: CDR1 MDHEN, CDR2 SYDVKM. Trimming pared 10 bases from V and 1 base from J, leaving 10 bases between. The CDR3 loop reads CATTGLQETQYF. In nucleotides, the CDR3 is TGTGCCACCACGGGACTCCAAGAGACCCAGTACTTC.

This clonotype occurred many times. J is TRBJ2-7 and V is TRBV12-3 or TRBV12-4; the D gene is possibly TRBD1 (6 bases). V lost 3 bases to trimming and J lost 5 bases, with 14 bases between them. This CDR3 has 14 residues. The DNA of the CDR3 is TGTGCCAGCAGTTTCAGGGGAGTTCTCAACGAGCAGTACTTC. As protein: CASSFRGVLNEQYF.

This clonotype was seen at least ten times. In DNA form, the CDR3 reads TGTGCCAGCAGTTTATCACACCACAACTATGGCTACACCTTC. Protein: CASSLSHHNYGYTF. The V gene is TRBV28, the J gene TRBJ1-2; no reliable D call. Germline CDR1 MDHEN, CDR2 SYDVKM. This CDR3 spans 14 amino acids. Trimming took off 1 base at V and 2 bases at J, with 8 bases between the two ends.

V usage is TRBV28 and J usage is TRBJ1-2; D possibly corresponds to TRBD1 (5 bases). Between the trimmed V and J ends, which lost 4 bases and 7 bases, there was a span of 16 bases. CDR1 and CDR2 from the germline V gene are MDHEN and SYDVKM. The CDR3 sequence is 14 residues long. The CDR3 here is CASSYQWQGGGYTF. Written as DNA, the CDR3 is TGTGCCAGCAGTTACCAGTGGCAGGGCGGTGGCTACACCTTC.

The sample holds many counts of this clonotype. The gene calls are TRBV12-3 or TRBV12-4 and TRBJ1-2; D ambiguous. The CDR3 totals 13 residues. The V and J ends lost 6 bases and 0 bases respectively, with 8 bases between them. Written as DNA, the CDR3 is TGTGCCAGCAGCCCGCACCCTAACTATGGCTACACCTTC. Protein sequence: CASSPHPNYGYTF.

This clonotype has a handful of counts. At one of its ends the junction is not consistent with the germline gene, which may arise from a read error. This chain connects TRBV5-1 to TRBJ2-7; D remains unclear. CDR1 and CDR2 (germline): SGHRS, YFSETQ. CDR3 length equals 15 residues. The CDR3 sequence: CACSPTTGYSYEQYF. The CDR3 DNA sequence: TGCGCCTGCAGCCCCACGACTGGCTACTCCTACGAGCAGTACTTC.

The sample holds many counts of this clonotype. This chain links TRBV12-3 or TRBV12-4 with TRBJ2-5, with a possible D match to TRBD2 (5 bases). The CDR3 consists of 14 residues. Trimming took 5 bases from V and 5 from J, leaving 15 bases between them. CDR3 sequence: CASSLPEREETQYF. CDR3 coding DNA: TGTGCCAGCAGTCTACCGGAGAGGGAGGAGACCCAGTACTTC.

This chain joins TRBV29-1 and TRBJ1-2, with D maybe TRBD1 (5 bases). The length of the CDR3 is 13 residues. The V and J ends lost 7 bases and 5 bases respectively, with 17 bases between them. Germline CDR1 SQVTM, CDR2 ANQGSEA. CDR3 DNA: TGCAGCGCCGGGTGGCGGGGGAGATATGGCTACACCTTC. The encoded protein is CSAGWRGRYGYTF.

This clonotype appeared many times. CDR3 loop: CSVLGGYTF. CDR3 sequence (DNA): TGCAGCGTTTTGGGAGGCTACACCTTC. V is TRBV29-1 and J is TRBJ1-2, with D unclear. Germline V gene lookup returns CDR1 SQVTM and CDR2 ANQGSEA. V shed 5 bases and J shed 8 bases, with 6 bases lying between them. The CDR3 totals 9 residues.

This clonotype was seen repeatedly, ten times or more. V is TRBV4-1 and J is TRBJ1-2; D perhaps matches TRBD1 (6 bases). The ends were cut back, 3 bases at V and 4 bases at J, with 12 bases in the middle. The CDR3 is 14 residues long. CDR1 and CDR2 (germline): MGHRA, YSYEKL. The CDR3 loop reads CASSQEQGSYGYTF. The CDR3 DNA reads as TGCGCCAGCAGCCAGGAACAGGGTTCCTATGGCTACACCTTC.

This clonotype has at least ten counts. The gene calls are TRBV27 and TRBJ1-2, with 10 bases aligning to TRBD1. The length of the CDR3 is 16 residues. The V segment lost 4 bases and the J segment 2 bases; nucleotides outside the gene matches: 7. The germline V gene has CDR1 MNHEY and CDR2 SMNVEV (reference sequence). The CDR3 protein is CASSSLPGQGNYGYTF. CDR3 bases: TGTGCCAGCAGTTCCCTGCCGGGACAGGGGAACTATGGCTACACCTTC.

This clonotype has at least ten counts. The J gene is TRBJ2-7, the V gene TRBV11-2; TRBD1 is a possible D gene (5 bases). Trimming stripped 2 bases from V and 2 bases from J, with 13 bases between. The length of the CDR3 is 15 residues. The germline gives CDR1 SGHAT, CDR2 FQNNGV. The CDR3 sequence is CASSLRGQGPYEQYF. CDR3 DNA sequence: TGTGCCAGCAGCTTAAGAGGCCAGGGCCCCTACGAGCAGTACTTC.

The J gene is TRBJ2-2, the V gene TRBV7-6, with D tentatively TRBD1 (5 bases). V lost 3 bases, J lost 6 bases, and 11 bases lay in between. The CDR3 sequence is 14 residues long. From germline, CDR1 is SGHVS and CDR2 FNYEAQ. In nucleotides, the CDR3 is TGTGCCAGCAGCTTCCAGGGATCCGCCGGGGAGCTGTTTTTT. This translates into CASSFQGSAGELFF.

This clonotype has ten or more counts. The chain has TRBV6-1 and TRBJ1-3; D is unresolved. Trimming pared 10 bases from V and 0 bases from J, leaving 7 bases between. CDR1 is MNHNS and CDR2 is SASEGT in the germline V gene. The CDR3 runs 12 residues. In DNA, the CDR3 is TGTGCCATACAATCCTCTGGAAACACCATATATTTT. This translates into CAIQSSGNTIYF.

This clonotype occurred many times. This chain joins TRBV28 and TRBJ2-7, with 9 bases aligning to TRBD2. The CDR3 consists of 14 residues. From germline, CDR1 is MDHEN and CDR2 SYDVKM. V was clipped by 7 bases and J by 6 bases; unmatched bases: 10. The CDR3 DNA reads as TGTGCCAGCAATCTCGGGCTAGCGGGACGCGAGCAGTACTTC. It encodes CASNLGLAGREQYF. The variable domain in full, completed from reference TRBV28 and TRBJ2-7, reads DVKVTQSSRYLVKRTGEKVFLECVQDMDHENMFWYRQDPGLGLRLIYFSYDVKMKEKGDIPEGYSVSREKKERFSLILESASTNQTSMYLCASNLGLAGREQYFGPGTRLTVT.

The chain recombines TRBV3-1 with TRBJ2-2; D is uncertain. Germline assignment: CDR1 LGHDT and CDR2 YNNKEL (reference sequence). V lost 6 bases, J lost 6 bases, and 5 bases lay in between. The CDR3 is made up of 11 amino acids. DNA of the CDR3: TGTGCCAGCAGAACGTCCGGGGAGCTGTTTTTT. This encodes CASRTSGELFF. The variable domain in full, completed from reference TRBV3-1 and TRBJ2-2, reads DTAVSQTPKYLVTQMGNDKSIKCEQNLGHDTMYWYKQDSKKFLKIMFSYNNKELIINETVPNRFSPKSPDKAHLNLHINSLELGDSAVYFCASRTSGELFFGEGSRLTVL.

This clonotype was detected many times. The chain is built from TRBV6-5 and TRBJ1-2; 8 nucleotides align to TRBD1. The germline V gene encodes CDR1 MNHEY and CDR2 SVGAGI. The V and J ends lost 0 bases and 4 bases, in that order; junction bases with no gene match: 4. The CDR3 consists of 15 residues. The CDR3: CASSYSGDRFYGYTF. The DNA of the CDR3 is TGTGCCAGCAGTTACTCCGGGGACAGGTTCTATGGCTACACCTTC.

Concerning this clonotype itself: A junction boundary mismatches the germline segment, possibly from a read error. The CDR3 bases are TGTGCCAGCAGCGTAGGTCTACCGGGGTCGTTTACAGGGAACGCTGAAGCTTTCTTT. Its protein is CASSVGLPGSFTGNAEAFF. This chain links TRBV9 with TRBJ1-1, with D maybe TRBD1 (6 bases). The germline V gene encodes CDR1 SGDLS and CDR2 YYNGEE. The CDR3 runs to 19 residues. Drawing the rest from reference TRBV9 and TRBJ1-1, the complete variable domain is DSGVTQTPKHLITATGQRVTLRCSPRSGDLSVYWYQQSLDQGLQFLIQYYNGEERAKGNILERFSAQQFPDLHSELNLSSLELGDSALYFCASSVGLPGSFTGNAEAFFGQGTRLTVV.

Ten or more counts support this clonotype. The chain has TRBV6-1 and TRBJ1-2; 7 bases align to TRBD1. CDR3 length: 16 amino acids. V was clipped by 4 bases and J by 2 bases; unmatched bases: 10. CDR1 is MNHNS and CDR2 is SASEGT in the germline V gene. The CDR3 region has the DNA TGTGCCAGCAGTGGAACCCGGGACAGATCAAACTATGGCTACACCTTC. It is translated as CASSGTRDRSNYGYTF.